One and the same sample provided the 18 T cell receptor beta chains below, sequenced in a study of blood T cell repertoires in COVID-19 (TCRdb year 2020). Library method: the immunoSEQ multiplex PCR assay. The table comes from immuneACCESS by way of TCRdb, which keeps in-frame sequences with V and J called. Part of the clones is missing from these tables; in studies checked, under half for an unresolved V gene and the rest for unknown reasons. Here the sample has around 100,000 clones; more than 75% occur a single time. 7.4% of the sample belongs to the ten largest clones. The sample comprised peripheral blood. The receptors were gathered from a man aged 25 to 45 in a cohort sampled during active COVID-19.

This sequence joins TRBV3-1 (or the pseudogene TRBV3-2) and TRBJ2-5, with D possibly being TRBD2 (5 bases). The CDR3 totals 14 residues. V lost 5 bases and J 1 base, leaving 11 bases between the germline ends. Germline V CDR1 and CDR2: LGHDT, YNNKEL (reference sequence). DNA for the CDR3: TGTGCCAGCAGCGTGGCTAGCCGCCAAGAGACCCAGTACTTC. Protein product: CASSVASRQETQYF.

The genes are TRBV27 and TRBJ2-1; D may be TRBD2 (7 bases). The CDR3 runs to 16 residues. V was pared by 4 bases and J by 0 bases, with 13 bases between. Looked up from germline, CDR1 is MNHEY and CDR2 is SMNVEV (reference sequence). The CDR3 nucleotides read TGTGCCAGCAGTTATACGGGGGGCCGCTCCTACAATGAGCAGTTCTTC. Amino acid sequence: CASSYTGGRSYNEQFF.

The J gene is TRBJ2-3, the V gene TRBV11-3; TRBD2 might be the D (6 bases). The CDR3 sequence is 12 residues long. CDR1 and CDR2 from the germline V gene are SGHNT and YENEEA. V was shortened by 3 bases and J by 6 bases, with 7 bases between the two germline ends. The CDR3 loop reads CASSLEGDTQYF. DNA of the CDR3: TGTGCCAGCAGCTTGGAGGGGGATACGCAGTATTTT.

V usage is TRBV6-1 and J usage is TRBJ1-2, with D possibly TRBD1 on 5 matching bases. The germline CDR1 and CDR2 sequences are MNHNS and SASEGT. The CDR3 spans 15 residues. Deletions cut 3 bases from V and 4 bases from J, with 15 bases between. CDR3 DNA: TGTGCCAGCAGTGATTGGTGGGACGGGGGCTATGGCTACACCTTC. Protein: CASSDWWDGGYGYTF.

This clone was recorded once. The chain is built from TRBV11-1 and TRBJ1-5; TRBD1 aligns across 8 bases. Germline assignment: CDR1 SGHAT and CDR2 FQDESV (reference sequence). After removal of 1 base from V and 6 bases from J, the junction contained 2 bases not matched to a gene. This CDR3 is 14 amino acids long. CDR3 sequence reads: CASSLGQGAQPQHF. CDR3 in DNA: TGTGCCAGCAGCTTAGGGCAGGGGGCTCAGCCCCAGCATTTT.

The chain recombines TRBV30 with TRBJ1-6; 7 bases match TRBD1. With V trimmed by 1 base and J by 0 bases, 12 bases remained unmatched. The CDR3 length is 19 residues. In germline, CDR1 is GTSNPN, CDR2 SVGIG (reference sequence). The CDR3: CAWSARQGRISSYNSPLHF. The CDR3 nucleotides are TGTGCCTGGAGTGCCCGACAGGGAAGGATATCCTCCTATAATTCACCCCTCCACTTT.

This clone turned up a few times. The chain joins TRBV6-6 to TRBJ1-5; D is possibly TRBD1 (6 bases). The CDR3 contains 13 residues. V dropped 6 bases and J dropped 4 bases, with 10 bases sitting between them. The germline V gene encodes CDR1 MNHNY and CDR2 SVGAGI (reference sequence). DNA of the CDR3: TGTGCCAGCAGAATAACAGGGAATCAGCCCCAGCATTTT. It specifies CASRITGNQPQHF.

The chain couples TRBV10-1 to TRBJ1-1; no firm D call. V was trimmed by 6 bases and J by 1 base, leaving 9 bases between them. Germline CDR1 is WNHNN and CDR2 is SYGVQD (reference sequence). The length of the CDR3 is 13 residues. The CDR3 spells CASRNFQNTEAFF. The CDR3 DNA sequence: TGCGCCAGCAGGAACTTCCAGAACACTGAAGCTTTCTTT.

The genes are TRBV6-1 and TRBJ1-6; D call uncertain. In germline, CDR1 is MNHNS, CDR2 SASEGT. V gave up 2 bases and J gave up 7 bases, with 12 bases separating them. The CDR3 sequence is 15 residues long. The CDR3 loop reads CASSEPGRRNSPLHF. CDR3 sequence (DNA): TGTGCCAGCAGTGAACCGGGGAGACGCAATTCACCCCTCCACTTT.

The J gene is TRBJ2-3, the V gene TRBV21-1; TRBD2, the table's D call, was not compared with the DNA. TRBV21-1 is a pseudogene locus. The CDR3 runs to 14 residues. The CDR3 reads CAPLLGGATDTQYF. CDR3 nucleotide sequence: TGTGCCCCCCTCCTCGGGGGGGCCACAGATACGCAGTATTTT.

CDR3 residues: CASSPLGSRYTGANVLTF. For the CDR3, the DNA is TGTGCCAGCAGCCCCCTCGGGAGCCGTTATACTGGGGCCAACGTCCTGACTTTC. The chain employs TRBV7-3 and TRBJ2-6; perhaps TRBD2 as D (6 bases). Trimming removed 5 bases at V and 2 bases at J, with 19 bases between. CDR3 length: 18 residues. Germline CDR1 is SGHTA and CDR2 is FQGTGA.

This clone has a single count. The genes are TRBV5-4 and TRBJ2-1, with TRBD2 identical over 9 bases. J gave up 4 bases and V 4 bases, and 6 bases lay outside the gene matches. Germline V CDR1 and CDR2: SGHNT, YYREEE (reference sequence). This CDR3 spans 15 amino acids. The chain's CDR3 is CASSGSGGPYNEQFF. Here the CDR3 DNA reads TGTGCCAGCAGCGGGAGCGGGGGGCCATACAATGAGCAGTTCTTC.

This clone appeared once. The CDR3 sequence: CASSPLGTVSYEQYF. CDR3 in DNA: TGTGCCAGCAGTCCCCTCGGGACAGTTTCCTACGAGCAGTACTTC. The chain uses TRBV6-6 and TRBJ2-7; TRBD1 agrees at 7 bases. J was trimmed by 1 base and V by 5 bases; bases with no gene match: 8. This CDR3 is 15 amino acids long. Germline V gives CDR1 MNHNY, CDR2 SVGAGI (reference sequence).

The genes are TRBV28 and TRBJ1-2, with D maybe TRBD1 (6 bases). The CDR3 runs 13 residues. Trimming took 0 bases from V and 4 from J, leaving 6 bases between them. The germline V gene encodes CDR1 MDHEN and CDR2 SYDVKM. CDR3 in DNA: TGTGCCAGCAGTTTATGGACAGGCTATGGCTACACCTTC. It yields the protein CASSLWTGYGYTF.

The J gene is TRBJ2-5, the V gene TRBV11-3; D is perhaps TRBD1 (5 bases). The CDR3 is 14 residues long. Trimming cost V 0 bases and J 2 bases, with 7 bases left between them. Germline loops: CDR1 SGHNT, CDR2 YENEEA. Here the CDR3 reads CASSLDRVQETQYF. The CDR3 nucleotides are TGTGCCAGCAGCTTAGACAGGGTACAAGAGACCCAGTACTTC. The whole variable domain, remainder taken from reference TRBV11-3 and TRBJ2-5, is EAGVVQSPRYKIIEKKQPVAFWCNPISGHNTLYWYLQNLGQGPELLIRYENEEAVDDSQLPKDRFSAERLKGVDSTLKIQPAELGDSAVYLCASSLDRVQETQYFGPGTRLLVL.

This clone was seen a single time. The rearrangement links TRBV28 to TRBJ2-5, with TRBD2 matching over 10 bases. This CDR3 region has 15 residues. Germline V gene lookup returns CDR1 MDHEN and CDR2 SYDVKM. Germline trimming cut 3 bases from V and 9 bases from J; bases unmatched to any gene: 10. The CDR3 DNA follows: TGTGCCAGCAGTTTTGGGGGACTAGCGCTGTCGGCCCAGTACTTC. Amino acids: CASSFGGLALSAQYF.

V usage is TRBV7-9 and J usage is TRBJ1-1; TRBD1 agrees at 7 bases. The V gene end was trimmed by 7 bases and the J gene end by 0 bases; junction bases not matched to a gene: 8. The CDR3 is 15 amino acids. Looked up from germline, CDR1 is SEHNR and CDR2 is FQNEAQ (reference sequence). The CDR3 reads CASTDRVGMNTEAFF. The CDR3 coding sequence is TGTGCCAGCACCGACAGGGTCGGAATGAACACTGAAGCTTTCTTT.

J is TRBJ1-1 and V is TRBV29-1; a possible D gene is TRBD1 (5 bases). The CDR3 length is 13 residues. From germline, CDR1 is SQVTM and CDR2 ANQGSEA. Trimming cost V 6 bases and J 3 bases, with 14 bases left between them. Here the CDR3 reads CSVAGNKDTEAFF. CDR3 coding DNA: TGCAGCGTGGCAGGGAATAAGGACACTGAAGCTTTCTTT.